A selection of T cell receptor beta chains follows, all from one sample in a study of blood T cells in healthy people across ages. One entry per CDR3 protein, called by TCRdb with MiXCR from the 5' RACE reads. Of roughly 1.6 million distinct CDR3 sequences detected, about 35% appear once; the ten largest clones hold about 11%. Sequenced: blood. Every receptor here comes from a woman in her twenties or thirties in good health. Both conserved end residues are part of each CDR3. The D gene is left open where the match is weak. Rows may omit the clone size; those that give it use once, few, many or a size class.

v_gene: TRBV12-3/TRBV12-4; j_gene: TRBJ2-1; d_gene: -; abundance: -; CDR3nt: TGTGCCAGCAGTTTGGGACATCTAGGGCAGTTCTTC; CDR3aa: CASSLGHLGQFF
v_gene: TRBV6-4; j_gene: TRBJ1-6; d_gene: -; abundance: -; CDR3nt: TGTGCCAGCAGTGACCCGGCGGGCAGGCCGGGCTCACCCCTCCACTTT; CDR3aa: CASSDPAGRPGSPLHF
v_gene: TRBV12-3/TRBV12-4; j_gene: TRBJ2-7; d_gene: -; abundance: few; CDR3nt: TGTGCCAGCAGTTATAATAGGGGGGACGAGCAGTACTTC; CDR3aa: CASSYNRGDEQYF
v_gene: TRBV9; j_gene: TRBJ2-2; d_gene: -; abundance: few; CDR3nt: TGTGCCAGCAGCGTAGGCCCCATGACCGGGGAGCTGTTTTTT; CDR3aa: CASSVGPMTGELFF
v_gene: TRBV5-6; j_gene: TRBJ2-3; d_gene: -; abundance: -; CDR3nt: TGTGCCAGCAGCACCCGAGTGGGCGACGGAGTCGCGCAGTATTTT; CDR3aa: CASSTRVGDGVAQYF
v_gene: TRBV27; j_gene: TRBJ2-3; d_gene: TRBD1; abundance: few; CDR3nt: TGTGCCAGTACCCCGGGACAGGGTTTATTAACCCCCTGGTATACGCAGTATTTT; CDR3aa: CASTPGQGLLTPWYTQYF
v_gene: TRBV20-1; j_gene: TRBJ2-5; d_gene: TRBD1; abundance: few; CDR3nt: TGCAGTGCCTCCCCCGGGACAGGGTTTGGGAAAGAGACCCAGTACTTC; CDR3aa: CSASPGTGFGKETQYF
v_gene: TRBV4-1; j_gene: TRBJ2-5; d_gene: TRBD2; abundance: once; CDR3nt: TGCGCCAGCAGCCAAGGACTAGCGGGAGGCCGGCCGCAAGAGACCCAGTACTTC; CDR3aa: CASSQGLAGGRPQETQYF
v_gene: TRBV5-5; j_gene: TRBJ1-2; d_gene: TRBD1; abundance: few; CDR3nt: TGTGCCAGCAGCTTGATCCAACAGGGGGGCTACACCTTC; CDR3aa: CASSLIQQGGYTF
v_gene: TRBV5-1; j_gene: TRBJ2-5; d_gene: -; abundance: few; CDR3nt: TGCGCCAGCAGCCATCGTGTTGAGACCCAGTACTTC; CDR3aa: CASSHRVETQYF
v_gene: TRBV6-6; j_gene: TRBJ1-6; d_gene: -; abundance: few; CDR3nt: TGTGCCAGCAGTCGAGATGAACCTTCGAATTCACCCCTCCACTTT; CDR3aa: CASSRDEPSNSPLHF
v_gene: TRBV12-3/TRBV12-4; j_gene: TRBJ1-2; d_gene: -; abundance: few; CDR3nt: TGTGCCAGCAGTTTAGCCACGGAGATCTATGGCTACACCTTC; CDR3aa: CASSLATEIYGYTF
v_gene: TRBV9; j_gene: TRBJ2-3; d_gene: TRBD2; abundance: -; CDR3nt: TGTGCCAGCAGCGTAGAAGGTAGCGGGAGCTCAGATACGCAGTATTTT; CDR3aa: CASSVEGSGSSDTQYF
v_gene: TRBV27; j_gene: TRBJ2-3; d_gene: TRBD2; abundance: many; CDR3nt: TGTGCCAGCAGCCAAGGGACTAGCGGATTCACAGATACGCAGTATTTT; CDR3aa: CASSQGTSGFTDTQYF
v_gene: TRBV4-1; j_gene: TRBJ2-1; d_gene: -; abundance: many; CDR3nt: TGCGCCAGCAGCCAACCAATTGGGTCATACAATGAGCAGTTCTTC; CDR3aa: CASSQPIGSYNEQFF
v_gene: TRBV27; j_gene: TRBJ2-3; d_gene: TRBD1; abundance: -; CDR3nt: TGTGCCAGCAGCCGGACAGGCGGGCCCCAGACTAGCACAGATACGCAGTATTTT; CDR3aa: CASSRTGGPQTSTDTQYF
v_gene: TRBV7-2; j_gene: TRBJ2-5; d_gene: TRBD1; abundance: many; CDR3nt: TGTGCCAGCAGTTCTCGGACAGGCCAAGAGACCCAGTACTTC; CDR3aa: CASSSRTGQETQYF
v_gene: TRBV20-1; j_gene: TRBJ1-4; d_gene: -; abundance: -; CDR3nt: TGCAGTGCTAGAGTAGGGCCACATGCAACTAATGAAAAACTGTTTTTT; CDR3aa: CSARVGPHATNEKLFF
v_gene: TRBV10-3; j_gene: TRBJ2-7; d_gene: -; abundance: many; CDR3nt: TGTGCCATCAGCCGATCAGGGGACGAGCAGTACTTC; CDR3aa: CAISRSGDEQYF
v_gene: TRBV28; j_gene: TRBJ2-7; d_gene: -; abundance: few; CDR3nt: TGTGCCAGCAGGTCCCGTAGAGAGCAGTACTTC; CDR3aa: CASRSRREQYF
v_gene: TRBV10-3; j_gene: TRBJ2-2; d_gene: -; abundance: -; CDR3nt: TGTGCCATCAGTGAGTCCAAAGTCGGGTTCGGGGAGCTGTTTTTT; CDR3aa: CAISESKVGFGELFF
v_gene: TRBV6-1; j_gene: TRBJ1-4; d_gene: TRBD1; abundance: -; CDR3nt: TGTGCCAGCAGTACCACAGGGGCTGCTAATGAAAAACTGTTTTTT; CDR3aa: CASSTTGAANEKLFF
v_gene: TRBV20-1; j_gene: TRBJ1-5; d_gene: -; abundance: few; CDR3nt: TGCAGTGCTAGAGGGGAGGATCAGCCCCAGCATTTT; CDR3aa: CSARGEDQPQHF
v_gene: TRBV28; j_gene: TRBJ2-7; d_gene: -; abundance: -; CDR3nt: TGTGCCAGCAGTGGCCCCCCCTGGTACGAGCAGTACTTC; CDR3aa: CASSGPPWYEQYF
v_gene: TRBV4-1; j_gene: TRBJ2-3; d_gene: -; abundance: -; CDR3nt: TGCGCCAGCAGCCCCCTACTCCTCGGGACCCGGTTGACAGATACGCAGTATTTT; CDR3aa: CASSPLLLGTRLTDTQYF
v_gene: TRBV20-1; j_gene: TRBJ2-3; d_gene: -; abundance: -; CDR3nt: TGCAGTGCTAGAGGCCGGGGCGAGGGGCTAACGCAGTATTTT; CDR3aa: CSARGRGEGLTQYF